The text below deals with one TCR beta chain. Its specificity is not known. V was pared by 5 bases and J by 4 bases, with 3 bases of the junction left unmatched. The CDR3 runs to 13 residues. CDR1 is LNHDA, CDR2 SQIVND, per germline (reference sequence). The sample comes from a study of graft-versus-host responses after intestinal transplantation. The wider study: Among the recipients, transplants were multivisceral, liver-intestinal, or isolated intestinal.

TCRdb keeps only in-frame clones here, not all; method: immunoSEQ multiplex PCR. The table lists about 64,000 clones, more than 85% of them singletons, with 1.7% in the top ten. The chain employs TRBV19 and TRBJ1-1; 8 bases map to TRBD1. The source is a human donor who was the organ donor for an intestinal transplant. Material: unstimulated CD8+ T cells sorted from spleen or lymph node cells, obtained before transplant. The CDR3 sequence: CASSPQGATEAFF. CDR3 coding DNA: TGTGCCAGTAGTCCCCAGGGGGCCACTGAAGCTTTCTTT.